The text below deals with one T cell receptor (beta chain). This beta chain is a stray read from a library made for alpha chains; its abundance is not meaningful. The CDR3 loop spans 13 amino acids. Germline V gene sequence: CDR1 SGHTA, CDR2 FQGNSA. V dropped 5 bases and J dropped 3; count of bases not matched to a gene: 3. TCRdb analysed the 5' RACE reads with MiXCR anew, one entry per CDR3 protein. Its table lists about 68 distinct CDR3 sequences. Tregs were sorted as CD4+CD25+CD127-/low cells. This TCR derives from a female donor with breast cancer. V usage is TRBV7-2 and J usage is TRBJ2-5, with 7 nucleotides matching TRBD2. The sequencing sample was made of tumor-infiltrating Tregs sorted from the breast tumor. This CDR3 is CASSRGGEETQYF. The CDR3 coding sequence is TGTGCCAGCAGCCGCGGGGGAGAAGAGACCCAGTACTTC.